The clone carrying this TCR beta chain was found a few times. This sample is drawn from a study of CD8+CD57+ T cells in acquired aplastic anemia. Germline V gene lookup returns CDR1 LNHNV and CDR2 YYDKDF (reference sequence). Trimming took 0 bases from V and 4 from J, leaving 12 bases between them. The CDR3 is 15 residues long. Profiles of TCR beta VDJ and CDR3 were generated from a genomic DNA template. Each CDR3 protein is one row after TCRdb ran MiXCR on the reads. The sample lists roughly 180,000 distinct CDR3 sequences, 64% seen once, with under 60% in the top ten. The sequence was collected from a human donor with severe aplastic anemia or a healthy control (not recorded which). V gene TRBV15 combines with J gene TRBJ1-1; D is uncertain. The source material was sorted CD4+, CD8+, or CD8+CD57+ T cells (not recorded which) from PBMCs. The CDR3 loop reads CATSRDQGLGTEAFF. The CDR3 coding sequence is TGTGCCACCAGCAGAGATCAAGGTCTCGGCACTGAAGCTTTCTTT.